The 28 T cell receptor beta chains below come from one sample, sequenced in a study of OX40 agonist ivuxolimab in advanced cancers. Sequencing was performed with immunoSEQ multiplex PCR; in TCRdb, only in-frame clones are kept and a portion is missing. The sample has about 58,000 clones, 70% to 90% seen once. The sample consisted of CD4+ or CD8+ T cells sorted from blood, taken in a trial of the OX40 agonist ivuxolimab. These receptors all come from an adult with an advanced solid tumor such as melanoma, head and neck, liver or kidney cancer.

The gene calls are TRBV11-2 and TRBJ1-4, with 7 bases matching TRBD1. The CDR3 has 15 residues. CDR1 is SGHAT, CDR2 FQNNGV, per germline. V shed 2 bases and J 5 bases; nucleotides not matched to a gene: 5. CDR3 in DNA: TGTGCCAGCAGCTTATTAGGACAGGTGAATGAAAAACTGTTTTTT. Amino acid sequence: CASSLLGQVNEKLFF.

The genes are TRBV5-1 and TRBJ1-1; D ambiguous. CDR1 and CDR2 from the germline V gene are SGHRS and YFSETQ. The CDR3 has 16 amino acids. Trimming removed 3 bases from V and 0 bases from J, with 15 bases in between. In nucleotides, the CDR3 is TGCGCCAGCAGCTCCGGACCGAGTAGAATGAACACTGAAGCTTTCTTT. Protein product: CASSSGPSRMNTEAFF.

The V and J genes are TRBV5-1 and TRBJ1-1; 12 bases are shared with TRBD1. Unmatched junction bases numbered 2, after V lost 4 bases and J lost 1 base. The germline gives CDR1 SGHRS, CDR2 YFSETQ. The CDR3 runs 15 residues. CDR3 coding DNA: TGCGCCAGCAGCCCGGGACAGGGGGCGAACACTGAAGCTTTCTTT. Amino acid sequence: CASSPGQGANTEAFF.

V is TRBV27 and J is TRBJ2-3; 13 nucleotides line up with TRBD2. The CDR3 loop spans 16 amino acids. Germline trimming cut 7 bases from V and 5 bases from J; bases unmatched to any gene: 9. Germline values: CDR1 MNHEY, CDR2 SMNVEV (reference sequence). The CDR3 nucleotides are TGTGCCAGCACCCGGACTAGCGGGAGTTTTGGAGATACGCAGTATTTT. Translating it yields CASTRTSGSFGDTQYF.

This chain links TRBV7-9 with TRBJ2-2; D not resolved. Per germline, CDR1 SEHNR and CDR2 FQNEAQ (reference sequence). V lost 5 bases and J lost 2, with 15 bases in between. The CDR3 length is 16 residues. The CDR3 here is CASSPKEATNTGELFF. In DNA, the CDR3 is TGTGCCAGCAGCCCCAAAGAGGCCACCAACACCGGGGAGCTGTTTTTT.

This sequence joins TRBV4-2 and TRBJ1-2; the D is unclear. CDR3 length equals 13 residues. V was pared by 0 bases and J by 2 bases, with 4 bases between. Germline values: CDR1 LGHNA, CDR2 YNFKEQ. The chain's CDR3 is CASSQDRNYGYTF. In DNA form, the CDR3 reads TGTGCCAGCAGCCAAGACAGGAACTATGGCTACACCTTC.

This clone was observed a handful of times. The chain couples TRBV29-1 to TRBJ1-1, with TRBD1 as a possible D gene (6 bases). The CDR3 loop spans 12 amino acids. Germline V gene sequence: CDR1 SQVTM, CDR2 ANQGSEA. CDR3 loop: CMVGGPNTEAFF. CDR3 sequence (DNA): TGCATGGTAGGGGGTCCGAACACTGAAGCTTTCTTT.

This chain uses TRBV28 with TRBJ2-1, with 7 nucleotides matching TRBD2. V shed 5 bases and J 13 bases; nucleotides not matched to a gene: 5. The length of the CDR3 is 11 residues. Germline CDR1 and CDR2: MDHEN and SYDVKM. CDR3 in DNA: TGTGCCAGCAGTGAAGGGACTATCCAGTTCTTC. The encoded protein is CASSEGTIQFF.

Points on this clone: This may be a read error, as it is one base from a much larger clone. Within the sample, other DNA sequences also encode this same CDR3. The rearrangement uses TRBV7-3 and TRBJ2-3; no clear D. CDR1 and CDR2 from the germline V gene are SGHTA and FQGTGA. V shed 4 bases and J shed 0 bases, with 2 bases lying between them. This CDR3 region has 12 residues. CDR3 coding DNA: TGTGCCAGCAGCTCGAGCACAGATACGCAGTATTTT. It specifies CASSSSTDTQYF.

The chain uses TRBV7-9 and TRBJ2-5; D remains ambiguous. From germline, CDR1 is SEHNR and CDR2 FQNEAQ (reference sequence). The CDR3 has 13 residues. With 4 bases removed from V and 7 bases from J, the gap between germline ends came to 13 bases. CDR3 in DNA: TGTGCCAGCAGCTCCTCGCTCCCGGGGACCCAGTACTTC. Protein product: CASSSSLPGTQYF. The whole variable domain, filled in from reference TRBV7-9 and TRBJ2-5, reads DTGVSQNPRHKITKRGQNVTFRCDPISEHNRLYWYRQTLGQGPEFLTYFQNEAQLEKSRLLSDRFSAERPKGSFSTLEIQRTEQGDSAMYLCASSSSLPGTQYFGPGTRLLVL.

The chain joins TRBV9 to TRBJ2-4; 7 nucleotides agree with TRBD2. In germline, CDR1 is SGDLS, CDR2 YYNGEE. V lost 0 bases, J lost 6 bases, and 3 bases stayed unmatched. The CDR3 has 14 amino acids. The CDR3 here is CASSVGGGRNIQYF. In nucleotides, the CDR3 is TGTGCCAGCAGCGTAGGAGGCGGGAGAAACATTCAGTACTTC.

The V and J genes are TRBV14 and TRBJ1-4; weak D call: TRBD1 (6 bases). Trimming removed 2 bases at V and 7 bases at J, with 8 bases between. This CDR3 is 13 amino acids long. Germline V CDR1 and CDR2: SGHDN, FVKESK. The chain's CDR3 is CASSQTRGEKLFF. The CDR3 DNA reads as TGTGCCAGCAGCCAAACCAGGGGTGAAAAACTGTTTTTT.

V gene TRBV5-4 combines with J gene TRBJ2-1; D unclear. Deletions cut 3 bases from V and 0 bases from J, with 10 bases between. Per the germline V gene, CDR1 is SGHNT and CDR2 is YYREEE (reference sequence). The CDR3 extends over 15 amino acids. This CDR3 is CASSSKTYSYNEQFF. CDR3 DNA sequence: TGTGCCAGCAGCTCAAAGACTTACTCCTACAATGAGCAGTTCTTC.

This sequence joins TRBV6-1 and TRBJ2-3; 9 nucleotides agree with TRBD1. The CDR3 is 12 amino acids. From germline, CDR1 is MNHNS and CDR2 SASEGT. J gave up 3 bases and V 11 bases, and 3 bases lay outside the gene matches. CDR3 in amino acids: CAGQGWTDTQYF. DNA of the CDR3: TGTGCCGGACAGGGGTGGACAGATACGCAGTATTTT.

V is TRBV2 and J is TRBJ1-1, with D maybe TRBD1 (6 bases). Trimming took 7 bases from V and 0 from J, leaving 12 bases between them. Germline V lookup: CDR1 SNHLY, CDR2 FYNNEI. There are 14 residues in the CDR3. The CDR3 here is CASTRTALNTEAFF. The CDR3 DNA reads as TGTGCCAGCACTAGGACAGCCTTGAACACTGAAGCTTTCTTT.

This chain joins TRBV29-1 and TRBJ2-2, with D perhaps assigned TRBD1 or TRBD2 (5 bases each). V was clipped by 4 bases and J by 0 bases, with 9 bases between them. This CDR3 contains 14 residues. The germline gives CDR1 SQVTM, CDR2 ANQGSEA. The CDR3 is CSVGGVPNTGELFF. The CDR3 DNA reads as TGCAGCGTTGGAGGGGTCCCGAACACCGGGGAGCTGTTTTTT.

This sequence joins TRBV7-9 and TRBJ2-7, with 9 bases matching TRBD1. The germline V gene has CDR1 SEHNR and CDR2 FQNEAQ (reference sequence). There are 14 residues in the CDR3. The V segment lost 3 bases and the J segment 5 bases; nucleotides outside the gene matches: 5. CDR3 in DNA: TGTGCCAGCAGCTTGCCGGGACAGGGAAACGAGCAGTACTTC. This gives the protein CASSLPGQGNEQYF. Full variable domain (outside the CDR3, taken from reference TRBV7-9 and TRBJ2-7): DTGVSQNPRHKITKRGQNVTFRCDPISEHNRLYWYRQTLGQGPEFLTYFQNEAQLEKSRLLSDRFSAERPKGSFSTLEIQRTEQGDSAMYLCASSLPGQGNEQYFGPGTRLTVT.

The chain has TRBV7-2 and TRBJ2-2, with D maybe TRBD2 (5 bases). Germline loops: CDR1 SGHTA, CDR2 FQGNSA. V was shortened by 6 bases and J by 6 bases, with 11 bases between the two germline ends. The CDR3 extends over 13 amino acids. Here the CDR3 DNA reads TGTGCCAGCAGTTCTAGAGGGTCCGGGGAGCTGTTTTTT. Protein: CASSSRGSGELFF.

This rearrangement joins TRBV27 to TRBJ1-2, with 10 positions matching TRBD1. After removal of 5 bases from V and 7 bases from J, the junction contained 16 bases not matched to a gene. The germline CDR1 and CDR2 sequences are MNHEY and SMNVEV (reference sequence). The CDR3 is 17 residues long. CDR3 nucleotides: TGTGCCAGCAGTCCAACCCCCCGTCCGGGACAGGGGATTGGCTACACCTTC. Encoded protein: CASSPTPRPGQGIGYTF.

Comments on this clone: Other DNA sequences of this sample code for an identical CDR3. The chain couples TRBV19 to TRBJ1-5, with 9 nucleotides matching TRBD1. CDR3 length: 15 amino acids. Trimming at V came to 6 bases and at J to 0 bases, leaving 3 bases not matched to a gene. The germline gives CDR1 LNHDA, CDR2 SQIVND (reference sequence). Here the CDR3 DNA reads TGTGCCAGTAGGGACAGGGGTCGTAGCAATCAGCCCCAGCATTTT. Amino acids: CASRDRGRSNQPQHF.

This clone was seen only once. The chain joins TRBV19 to TRBJ2-1, with TRBD2 matching over 7 bases. The V segment lost 2 bases and the J segment 2 bases; nucleotides outside the gene matches: 3. Germline V gives CDR1 LNHDA, CDR2 SQIVND (reference sequence). This CDR3 is built from 15 residues. The CDR3 is CASSIRSGAYNEQFF. CDR3 sequence (DNA): TGTGCCAGTAGTATAAGGAGCGGGGCCTACAATGAGCAGTTCTTC.

The sample holds one count of this clone. The chain couples TRBV5-1 to TRBJ2-2; D perhaps matches TRBD2 (6 bases). Trimming pared 5 bases from V and 7 bases from J, leaving 15 bases between. Germline values: CDR1 SGHRS, CDR2 YFSETQ. The CDR3 consists of 14 residues. This CDR3 reads CASRLAMRDGELFF. The CDR3, as DNA: TGCGCCAGCAGACTAGCCATGCGGGACGGGGAGCTGTTTTTT. Using reference TRBV5-1 and TRBJ2-2 for the parts outside the CDR3, the full variable domain is KAGVTQTPRYLIKTRGQQVTLSCSPISGHRSVSWYQQTPGQGLQFLFEYFSETQRNKGNFPGRFSGRQFSNSRSEMNVSTLELGDSALYLCASRLAMRDGELFFGEGSRLTVL.

The gene calls are TRBV7-9 and TRBJ2-2; a possible D gene is TRBD1 (5 bases). The V gene lost 4 bases and the J gene lost 2 bases, with 11 bases spanning the gap. The CDR3 is 15 amino acids. Germline lookup yields CDR1 SEHNR and CDR2 FQNEAQ (reference sequence). The CDR3 is CASSSVGVNTGELFF. DNA of the CDR3: TGTGCCAGCAGCTCGGTAGGGGTTAACACCGGGGAGCTGTTTTTT.

This chain uses TRBV5-1 with TRBJ2-7, with 10 bases that match TRBD2. The CDR3 length is 15 residues. Germline CDR1 and CDR2: SGHRS and YFSETQ. V trimming: 4 bases; J trimming: 4 bases; junction bases outside the gene matches: 8. CDR3 in DNA: TGCGCCAGCAGCGGGGGAGCGGGAGGGATGTACGAGCAGTACTTC. It codes for CASSGGAGGMYEQYF.

V and J are TRBV7-8 and TRBJ1-3; D is unclear. V lost 1 base, J lost 0 bases, and 13 bases lay in between. Germline V gene data show CDR1 as SGHVS and CDR2 as FQNEAQ. The length of the CDR3 is 17 residues. CDR3 in amino acids: CASSLGVGGLSGNTIYF. The CDR3 DNA reads as TGTGCCAGCAGCTTAGGAGTGGGAGGGCTCTCTGGAAACACCATATATTTT.

This chain joins TRBV18 and TRBJ2-1; 9 bases are a match to TRBD1. V gave up 3 bases and J gave up 0 bases; unmatched junction bases: 3. The CDR3 spans 16 residues. Germline V gives CDR1 KGHSH, CDR2 LQKENI. CDR3 region: CASSPGTGHSYNEQFF. In DNA form, the CDR3 reads TGTGCCAGCTCACCGGGGACAGGGCACTCCTACAATGAGCAGTTCTTC. The entire variable domain, with the rest obtained from reference TRBV18 and TRBJ2-1, is as follows: NAGVMQNPRHLVRRRGQEARLRCSPMKGHSHVYWYRQLPEEGLKFMVYLQKENIIDESGMPKERFSAEFPKEGPSILRIQQVVRGDSAAYFCASSPGTGHSYNEQFFGPGTRLTVL.

This clone was detected once. The chain combines TRBV6-1 with TRBJ1-1, with a possible D match to TRBD1 (6 bases). The CDR3 length is 13 residues. Trimming pared 3 bases from V and 6 bases from J, leaving 11 bases between. Germline-derived CDR1 and CDR2 are MNHNS and SASEGT. CDR3 residues: CASSETGSAEAFF. The CDR3 nucleotides read TGTGCCAGCAGTGAGACAGGTTCCGCTGAAGCTTTCTTT.

The V gene is TRBV19, the J gene TRBJ2-4, with D possibly being TRBD2 (8 bases). V was pared by 9 bases and J by 6 bases, with 18 bases between. The germline V gene encodes CDR1 LNHDA and CDR2 SQIVND (reference sequence). The CDR3 has 14 residues. CDR3 in DNA: TGTGCCAGCGGGAGGGGACAGACACCAAACATTCAGTACTTC. It is translated as CASGRGQTPNIQYF.